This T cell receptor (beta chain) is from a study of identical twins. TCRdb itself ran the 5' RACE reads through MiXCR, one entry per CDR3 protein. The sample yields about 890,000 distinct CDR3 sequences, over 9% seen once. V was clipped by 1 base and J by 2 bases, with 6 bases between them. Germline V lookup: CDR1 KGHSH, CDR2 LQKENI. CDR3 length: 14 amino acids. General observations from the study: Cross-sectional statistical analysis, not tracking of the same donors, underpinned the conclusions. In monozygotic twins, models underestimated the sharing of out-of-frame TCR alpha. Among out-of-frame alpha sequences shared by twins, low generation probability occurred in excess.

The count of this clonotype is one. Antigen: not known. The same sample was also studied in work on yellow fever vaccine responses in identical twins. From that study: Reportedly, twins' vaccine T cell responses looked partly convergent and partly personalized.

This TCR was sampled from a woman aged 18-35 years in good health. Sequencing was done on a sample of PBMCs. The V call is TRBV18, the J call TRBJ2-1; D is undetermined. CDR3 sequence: CASSPQETYNEQFF. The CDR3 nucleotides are TGTGCCAGCTCACCACAAGAGACCTACAATGAGCAGTTCTTC.